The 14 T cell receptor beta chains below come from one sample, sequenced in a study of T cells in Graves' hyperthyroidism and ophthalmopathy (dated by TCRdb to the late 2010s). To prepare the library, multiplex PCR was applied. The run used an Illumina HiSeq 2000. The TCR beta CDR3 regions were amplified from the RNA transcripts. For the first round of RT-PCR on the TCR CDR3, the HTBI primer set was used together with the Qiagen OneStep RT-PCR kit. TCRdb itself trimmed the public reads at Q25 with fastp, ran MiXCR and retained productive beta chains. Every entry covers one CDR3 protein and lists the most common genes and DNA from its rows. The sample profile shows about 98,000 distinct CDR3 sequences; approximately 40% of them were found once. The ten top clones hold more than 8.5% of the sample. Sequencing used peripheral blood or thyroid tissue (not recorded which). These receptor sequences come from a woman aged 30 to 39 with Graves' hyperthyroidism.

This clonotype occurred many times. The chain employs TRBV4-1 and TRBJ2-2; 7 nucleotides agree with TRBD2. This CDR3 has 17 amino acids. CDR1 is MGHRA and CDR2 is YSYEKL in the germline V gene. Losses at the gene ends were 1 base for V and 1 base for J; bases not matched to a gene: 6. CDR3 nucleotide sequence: TGCGCCAGCAGCCAAGTGGCTAGCGGAATGAACACCGGGGAGCTGTTTTTT. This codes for CASSQVASGMNTGELFF.

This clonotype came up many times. CDR3 amino acids: CSAGGQAFSGNTIYF. As DNA, the CDR3 is TGCAGTGCTGGCGGACAGGCCTTCTCTGGAAACACCATATATTTT. The chain has TRBV20-1 and TRBJ1-3; 7 bases fit TRBD1. CDR3 size: 15 residues. Germline V gene lookup returns CDR1 DFQATT and CDR2 SNEGSKA (reference sequence). The J segment lost 0 bases and the V segment lost 5 bases, leaving 7 bases of the junction unmatched.

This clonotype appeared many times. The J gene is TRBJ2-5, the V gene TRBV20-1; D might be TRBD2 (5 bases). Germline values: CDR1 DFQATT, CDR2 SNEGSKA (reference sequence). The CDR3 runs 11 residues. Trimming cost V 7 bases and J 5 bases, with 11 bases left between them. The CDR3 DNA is TGCAGTGGCACACTAGAGGAGACCCAGTACTTC. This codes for CSGTLEETQYF.

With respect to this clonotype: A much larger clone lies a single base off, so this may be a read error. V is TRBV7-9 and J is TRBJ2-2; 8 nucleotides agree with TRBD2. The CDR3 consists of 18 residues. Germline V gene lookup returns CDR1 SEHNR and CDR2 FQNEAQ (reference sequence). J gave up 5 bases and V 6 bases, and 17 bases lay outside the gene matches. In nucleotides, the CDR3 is TGTGCCAGCAGTGAAACAGCGACGGGAGGGAGTCGGACCGGGGAGCTGTTTTTT. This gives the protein CASSETATGGSRTGELFF.

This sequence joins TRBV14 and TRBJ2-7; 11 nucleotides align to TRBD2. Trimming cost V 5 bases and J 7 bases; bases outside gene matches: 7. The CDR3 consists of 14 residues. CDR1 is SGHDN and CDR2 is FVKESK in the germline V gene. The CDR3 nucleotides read TGTGCCAGCAGCACGGGACTAGCGGTACCAGAGCAGTACTTC. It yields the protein CASSTGLAVPEQYF.

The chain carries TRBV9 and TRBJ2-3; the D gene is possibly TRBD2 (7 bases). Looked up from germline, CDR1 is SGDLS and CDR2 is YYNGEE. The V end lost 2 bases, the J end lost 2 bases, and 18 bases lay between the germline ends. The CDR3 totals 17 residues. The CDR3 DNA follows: TGTGCCAGCAGCGTCCCCCTACGGGGGGCGCCCACAGATACGCAGTATTTT. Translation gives CASSVPLRGAPTDTQYF. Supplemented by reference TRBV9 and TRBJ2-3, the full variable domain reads DSGVTQTPKHLITATGQRVTLRCSPRSGDLSVYWYQQSLDQGLQFLIQYYNGEERAKGNILERFSAQQFPDLHSELNLSSLELGDSALYFCASSVPLRGAPTDTQYFGPGTRLTVL.

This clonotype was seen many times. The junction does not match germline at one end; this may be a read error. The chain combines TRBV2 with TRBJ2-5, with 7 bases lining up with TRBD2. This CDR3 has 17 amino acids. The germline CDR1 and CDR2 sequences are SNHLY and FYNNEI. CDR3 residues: CARSGGAGEGQRETQYF. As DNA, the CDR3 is TGTGCCAGAAGTGGGGGTGCGGGAGAGGGCCAAAGGGAGACCCAGTACTTC.

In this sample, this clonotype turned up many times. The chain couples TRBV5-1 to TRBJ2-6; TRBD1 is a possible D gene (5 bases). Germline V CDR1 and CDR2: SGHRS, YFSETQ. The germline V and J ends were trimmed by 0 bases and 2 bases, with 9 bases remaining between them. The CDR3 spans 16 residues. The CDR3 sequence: CASSLGQSTGANVLTF. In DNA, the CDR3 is TGCGCCAGCAGCTTGGGACAGTCTACTGGGGCCAACGTCCTGACTTTC.

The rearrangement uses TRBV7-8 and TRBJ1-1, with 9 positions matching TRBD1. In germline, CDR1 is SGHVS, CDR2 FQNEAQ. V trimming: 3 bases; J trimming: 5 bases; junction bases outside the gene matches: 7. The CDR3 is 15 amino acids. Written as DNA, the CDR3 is TGTGCCAGCAGCTTGTCCGGGACAGGGCAAACTGAAGCTTTCTTT. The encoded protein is CASSLSGTGQTEAFF.

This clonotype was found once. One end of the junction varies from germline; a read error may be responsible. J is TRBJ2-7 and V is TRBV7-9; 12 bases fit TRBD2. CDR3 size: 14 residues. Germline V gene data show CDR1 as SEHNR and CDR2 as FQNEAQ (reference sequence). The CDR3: CAGSPRLAGEEQYF. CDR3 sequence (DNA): TGTGCCGGCAGTCCCAGACTAGCGGGAGAAGAGCAGTACTTC.

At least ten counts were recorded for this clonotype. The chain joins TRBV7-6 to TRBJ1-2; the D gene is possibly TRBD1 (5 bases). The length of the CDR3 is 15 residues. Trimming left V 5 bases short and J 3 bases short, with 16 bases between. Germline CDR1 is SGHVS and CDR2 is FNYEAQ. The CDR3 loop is CASSRWDGLYYGYTF. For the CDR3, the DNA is TGTGCCAGCAGCCGGTGGGACGGCCTCTACTATGGCTACACCTTC.

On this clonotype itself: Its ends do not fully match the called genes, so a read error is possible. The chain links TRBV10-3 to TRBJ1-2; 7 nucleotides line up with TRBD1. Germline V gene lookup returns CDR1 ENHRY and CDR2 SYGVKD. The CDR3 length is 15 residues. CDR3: CAVSDLSGTDNGYAF. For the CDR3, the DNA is TGTGCCGTCAGTGACCTATCCGGGACAGACAATGGCTACGCCTTC.

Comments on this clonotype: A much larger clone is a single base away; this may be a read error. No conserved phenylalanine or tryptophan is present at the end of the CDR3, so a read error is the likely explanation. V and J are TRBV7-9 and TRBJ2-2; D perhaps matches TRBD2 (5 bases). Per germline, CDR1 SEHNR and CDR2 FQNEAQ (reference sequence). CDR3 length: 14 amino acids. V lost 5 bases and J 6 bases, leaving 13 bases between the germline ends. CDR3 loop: CASSGWTLSGELFS. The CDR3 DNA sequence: TGTGCCAGCAGCGGCTGGACTCTATCCGGGGAGCTGTTTTCT.

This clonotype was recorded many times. CDR3 sequence (DNA): TGTGCCACCAGCTCCACCTTCGGGGGCACAGATACGCAGTATTTT. Its protein is CATSSTFGGTDTQYF. The chain has TRBV24-1 and TRBJ2-3; a weak D match, TRBD2 (5 bases). The V end lost 7 bases, the J end lost 1 base, and 14 bases lay between the germline ends. The germline V gene has CDR1 KGHDR and CDR2 SFDVKD. The CDR3 length is 15 residues.